Detailed here is one T cell receptor (beta chain). Its antigen is as yet unknown. The data belong to a study of CD8+ T cells in alopecia areata. Study as a whole: Once tofacitinib had been taken for 6 to 18 months, 6 months off drug followed.

As part of sample collection, lesional scalp punch biopsies and peripheral blood were taken from alopecia areata patients. V lost 4 bases and J 0 bases, leaving 20 bases between the germline ends. The CDR3 totals 18 residues. Germline-derived CDR1 and CDR2 are MGHRA and YSYEKL. As the sequencing template, cDNA was produced by extracting RNA and reverse transcribing it. The method was immunoSEQ multiplex PCR; TCRdb's version includes in-frame clones alone and lacks a portion of them. The sample includes 45,000 to 60,000 clones, about 96% of them seen just once. Broader study findings: Patients displayed less clarity in TCR sharing than mice, a finding possibly related to HLA. Alopecia totalis/universalis scalp especially showed more expanded CD8+ clones than normal scalp.

This chain uses TRBV4-1 with TRBJ2-3; D tentatively reads TRBD1 or TRBD2 (6 bases each). Material: CD8+ T cells sorted from blood, obtained at week 0. The receptor's source is a human donor with alopecia areata. The CDR3 DNA reads as TGCGCCAGCAGCCGCATCCCGGGGGCAGGGACTAGCACAGATACGCAGTATTTT. Its protein product is CASSRIPGAGTSTDTQYF.